This passage covers 9 T cell receptor beta chains from one sample sequenced in a study of OX40 agonist ivuxolimab in advanced cancers. The method was immunoSEQ multiplex PCR; TCRdb's version includes in-frame clones alone and lacks a portion of them. The data show about 91,000 clones, 80% to 85% seen once. The sample consisted of CD4+ or CD8+ T cells sorted from blood, taken in a trial of the OX40 agonist ivuxolimab. The receptor source for this set is an adult with an advanced solid tumor such as melanoma, head and neck, liver or kidney cancer.

In DNA form, the CDR3 reads TGTGCTAGTGGTTTGGTAGAGGATTCACCCCTCCACTTT. It translates to CASGLVEDSPLHF. The V and J genes are TRBV12-5 and TRBJ1-6; D ambiguous. This CDR3 spans 13 amino acids. Germline CDR1 LGHNT, CDR2 FRNRAP. The V and J ends lost 0 bases and 8 bases respectively, with 5 bases between them.

The chain links TRBV4-2 to TRBJ2-3; 14 bases agree with TRBD2. Germline CDR1 and CDR2: LGHNA and YNFKEQ. V gave up 4 bases and J gave up 1 base; unmatched junction bases: 7. This CDR3 comprises 18 residues. For the CDR3, the DNA is TGTGCCAGCAGCCTGGGGACTAGCGGGGGCCTTGGCACAGATACGCAGTATTTT. Protein product: CASSLGTSGGLGTDTQYF.

Of note for this clone: Other nucleotide sequences from this sample produce the same CDR3. J is TRBJ2-3 and V is TRBV7-2; D is undetermined. CDR3 length: 14 residues. Germline-derived CDR1 and CDR2 are SGHTA and FQGNSA. V was cut by 1 base and J by 1 base, with 6 bases left in between. The CDR3: CASSLVRGTDTQYF. The CDR3 DNA is TGTGCCAGCAGCTTAGTAAGAGGCACAGATACGCAGTATTTT.

V usage is TRBV27 and J usage is TRBJ1-2, with D possibly matching TRBD1 (5 bases). Trimming removed 6 bases at V and 2 bases at J, with 10 bases between. CDR1 is MNHEY, CDR2 SMNVEV, per germline (reference sequence). This CDR3 is 13 amino acids long. For the CDR3, the DNA is TGTGCCAGCAGCGCCCGGGGGAACTATGGCTACACCTTC. Translation: CASSARGNYGYTF.

CDR3 residues: CASSSDREEVGYTF. The CDR3 DNA reads TGTGCCAGCAGCTCGGACAGGGAAGAGGTTGGCTACACCTTC. The chain couples TRBV7-2 to TRBJ1-2; 8 bases align to TRBD1. The V gene's germline CDR1 is SGHTA and CDR2 FQGNSA. The CDR3 extends over 14 amino acids. The V gene end was trimmed by 4 bases and the J gene end by 7 bases; junction bases not matched to a gene: 8.

The genes are TRBV7-3 and TRBJ1-2; D is uncertain. The CDR3 runs 16 residues. V lost 2 bases, J lost 7 bases, and 20 bases lay in between. From germline, CDR1 is SGHTA and CDR2 FQGTGA. CDR3 residues: CASSLDYSPKMGGYTF. DNA for the CDR3: TGTGCCAGCAGCTTAGACTACAGCCCCAAGATGGGTGGCTACACCTTC. The full variable domain, its missing parts supplied by reference TRBV7-3 and TRBJ1-2, is GAGVSQTPSNKVTEKGKYVELRCDPISGHTALYWYRQSLGQGPEFLIYFQGTGAADDSGLPNDRFFAVRPEGSVSTLKIQRTERGDSAVYLCASSLDYSPKMGGYTFGSGTRLTVV.

The chain has TRBV10-3 and TRBJ1-2; no clear D gene. The CDR3 has 12 amino acids. Trimming left V 9 bases short and J 4 bases short, with 12 bases between. Germline V gene sequence: CDR1 ENHRY, CDR2 SYGVKD. The CDR3 DNA is TGTGCCATTTACGACACTCGCTATGGCTACACCTTC. Its protein product is CAIYDTRYGYTF.

The chain joins TRBV6-5 to TRBJ2-1; D possibly corresponds to TRBD1 (5 bases). The CDR3 totals 13 residues. Germline V lookup: CDR1 MNHEY, CDR2 SVGAGI. Trimming left V 5 bases short and J 9 bases short, with 14 bases between. In DNA form, the CDR3 reads TGTGCCAGCAGTCAACGACAGCGCGCTGAGCAGTTCTTC. This translates into CASSQRQRAEQFF.

V is TRBV28 and J is TRBJ1-6; perhaps TRBD1 as D (5 bases). CDR1 MDHEN and CDR2 SYDVKM come from the germline V gene. The CDR3 has 15 residues. V lost 6 bases to trimming and J lost 7 bases, with 16 bases between them. The CDR3 sequence: CASSDRAGGNSPLHF. CDR3 nucleotide sequence: TGTGCCAGCAGCGACCGCGCGGGGGGGAATTCACCCCTCCACTTT.